This T cell receptor (beta chain) was sequenced for a study of Ad26.COV2.S vaccination and SARS-CoV-2 variants. The overall study: Ad26.COV2.S shots went into the muscle once or twice, 56 days apart. Whole-study findings and limits: Overall T cell responses may have been underestimated by the analyses of TCR breadth and depth.

This sample's treatment: 15 to 20 received Ad26.COV2.S at low or high dose, single or two shots; roughly five received placebo; per-sample allocation not given. On day 63 after the first injection, vaccine and placebo recipients gave samples. The CDR3 totals 14 residues. V shed 0 bases and J shed 4 bases, with 9 bases lying between them. Germline-derived CDR1 and CDR2 are ENHRY and SYGVKD. A few counts support this clone. What it recognizes is unknown. Assay used: immunoSEQ multiplex PCR; TCRdb lists only in-frame clones, some missing. The repertoire holds about 680,000 clones, with more than 70% as singletons.

This sequence originates from a person aged 18-60 years who received the Ad26.COV2.S COVID-19 vaccine or a placebo. Sequencing used peripheral blood, obtained in a trial of Ad26.COV2.S vaccine versus placebo. The V and J genes are TRBV10-3 and TRBJ1-2, with D possibly being TRBD1 (5 bases). The CDR3 DNA is TGTGCCATCAGTGAGTCGCGGGGGGTCTATGGCTACACCTTC. This codes for CAISESRGVYGYTF.